A single sample gave rise to the 19 T cell receptor beta chains below, sequenced in a study of T cell responses to AZD1222 COVID-19 vaccine (dated by TCRdb to about 2021). The label giving this sample's time point can be read as: baseline before first vaccination. Library creation used the immunoSEQ multiplex PCR assay. TCRdb carries this immuneACCESS record with in-frame sequences only. Its versions omit some clonotypes, under half of them owing to an unresolved V gene in the studies checked, with the rest unexplained. In this sample the table shows about 110,000 clones, around 89% of which occur a single time. The ten largest clones represent around 6.7% of the sample. The material was peripheral blood, obtained on day 0 of AZD1222 vaccination. Every receptor here comes from an adult in good health.

The V call is TRBV9, the J call TRBJ2-3, with 8 bases fitting TRBD2. V trimming: 0 bases; J trimming: 4 bases; junction bases outside the gene matches: 7. CDR1 SGDLS and CDR2 YYNGEE come from the germline V gene. This CDR3 has 16 amino acids. CDR3 nucleotides: TGTGCCAGCAGCGTAGGGTCCAGCGGGAGCGCAGATACGCAGTATTTT. Translation gives CASSVGSSGSADTQYF.

The rearrangement joins TRBV15 to TRBJ1-1; maybe TRBD1 (5 bases). This CDR3 is 18 amino acids long. V lost 5 bases and J 1 base, leaving 23 bases between the germline ends. CDR1 LNHNV and CDR2 YYDKDF come from the germline V gene (reference sequence). This chain's CDR3 is CATSRSLRETDSNTEAFF. For the CDR3, the DNA is TGTGCCACCAGCCGGAGTCTCAGAGAGACAGACTCGAACACTGAAGCTTTCTTT.

The chain employs TRBV6-2 or TRBV6-3 and TRBJ2-3, with 7 bases that match TRBD2. CDR1 and CDR2 from the germline V gene are MNHEY and SVGEGT. The J segment lost 3 bases and the V segment lost 2 bases, leaving 2 bases of the junction unmatched. The length of the CDR3 is 14 residues. The chain's CDR3 is CASSYRRETDTQYF. CDR3 coding DNA: TGTGCCAGCAGTTACAGGCGGGAGACAGATACGCAGTATTTT.

A remark on this clone: An end of the junction differs from the germline gene, which may be a read error. The CDR3 DNA reads as TGTGCCAGCAGGTTGGGACAGGGGGCAGGAGAGACCCAGTACTTC. It translates to CASRLGQGAGETQYF. This chain links TRBV5-6 with TRBJ2-5, with TRBD1 matching over 12 bases. Germline V gives CDR1 SGHDT, CDR2 YYEEEE. The CDR3 spans 15 residues.

As to this clone: The same CDR3 arises from other DNA sequences in this sample as well. The chain employs TRBV2 and TRBJ2-7; 9 bases agree with TRBD1. The J segment lost 6 bases and the V segment lost 6 bases, leaving 3 bases of the junction unmatched. The germline CDR1 and CDR2 sequences are SNHLY and FYNNEI. This CDR3 region has 12 residues. CDR3: CASRGQGSEQYF. Written as DNA, the CDR3 is TGTGCCAGCAGAGGACAGGGGTCCGAGCAGTACTTC. Full variable domain (rest looked up from reference TRBV2 and TRBJ2-7): EPEVTQTPSHQVTQMGQEVILRCVPISNHLYFYWYRQILGQKVEFLVSFYNNEISEKSEIFDDQFSVERPDGSNFTLKIRSTKLEDSAMYFCASRGQGSEQYFGPGTRLTVT.

The chain uses TRBV7-3 and TRBJ2-1; TRBD1 is a possible D gene (7 bases). This CDR3 comprises 17 residues. Trimming stripped 0 bases from V and 5 bases from J, with 17 bases between. Germline CDR1 SGHTA, CDR2 FQGTGA. Here the CDR3 reads CASSLTGGGNSDNEQFF. Here the CDR3 DNA reads TGTGCCAGCAGCTTAACCGGAGGGGGCAATTCGGACAATGAGCAGTTCTTC.

This clone was counted once. The chain uses TRBV7-2 and TRBJ1-1; possible D gene TRBD1, 6 bases. CDR3 length: 14 residues. Germline V gene data show CDR1 as SGHTA and CDR2 as FQGNSA. Trimming took off 6 bases at V and 4 bases at J, with 15 bases between the two ends. The CDR3 loop is CASRLQGRITEAFF. CDR3 in DNA: TGTGCCAGCAGGCTACAGGGACGGATCACTGAAGCTTTCTTT.

The gene calls are TRBV28 and TRBJ1-6, with 9 bases fitting TRBD1. Germline CDR1 MDHEN, CDR2 SYDVKM. The CDR3 totals 17 residues. With V trimmed by 2 bases and J by 9 bases, 11 bases remained unmatched. CDR3 in DNA: TGTGCCAGCAGTTTAGGCCGGGACAGGGTTTTCAGTTCACCCCTCCACTTT. Translation gives CASSLGRDRVFSSPLHF.

The V call is TRBV7-9, the J call TRBJ2-1; 11 bases fit TRBD1. Germline lookup yields CDR1 SEHNR and CDR2 FQNEAQ (reference sequence). Losses at the gene ends were 7 bases for V and 10 bases for J; bases not matched to a gene: 9. The CDR3 is 14 amino acids. This CDR3 reads CASTSWTGGWEQFF. The CDR3 DNA reads as TGTGCCAGCACCTCTTGGACAGGGGGCTGGGAGCAGTTCTTC.

The chain links TRBV28 to TRBJ2-1, with 12 positions matching TRBD2. This CDR3 has 16 amino acids. V shed 5 bases and J 4 bases; nucleotides not matched to a gene: 6. Germline V lookup: CDR1 MDHEN, CDR2 SYDVKM. The CDR3 sequence is CASSPPLAGGYNEQFF. DNA for the CDR3: TGTGCCAGCAGTCCCCCACTAGCGGGAGGTTACAATGAGCAGTTCTTC. The entire variable domain, with the rest obtained from reference TRBV28 and TRBJ2-1, is as follows: DVKVTQSSRYLVKRTGEKVFLECVQDMDHENMFWYRQDPGLGLRLIYFSYDVKMKEKGDIPEGYSVSREKKERFSLILESASTNQTSMYLCASSPPLAGGYNEQFFGPGTRLTVL.

The table lists this clone with a few counts. V gene TRBV24-1 combines with J gene TRBJ2-1; no reliable D call. Trimming left V 6 bases short and J 3 bases short, with 11 bases between. The CDR3 consists of 14 residues. Germline V gene data show CDR1 as KGHDR and CDR2 as SFDVKD. CDR3 region: CATSPWGGYNEQFF. In DNA form, the CDR3 reads TGTGCCACCAGTCCCTGGGGTGGCTACAATGAGCAGTTCTTC.

The genes are TRBV27 and TRBJ1-4; D call uncertain. The CDR3 loop spans 16 amino acids. V lost 6 bases to trimming and J lost 7 bases, with 21 bases between them. Germline loops: CDR1 MNHEY, CDR2 SMNVEV (reference sequence). The chain's CDR3 is CASRGRKRARTEKLFF. CDR3 bases: TGTGCCAGCAGAGGACGCAAAAGAGCACGTACTGAAAAACTGTTTTTT. Combining the CDR3 with reference TRBV27 and TRBJ1-4 gives the whole variable domain EAQVTQNPRYLITVTGKKLTVTCSQNMNHEYMSWYRQDPGLGLRQIYYSMNVEVTDKGDVPEGYKVSRKEKRNFPLILESPSPNQTSLYFCASRGRKRARTEKLFFGSGTQLSVL.

V is TRBV24-1 and J is TRBJ2-3; D gene uncertain. The length of the CDR3 is 15 residues. V was shortened by 3 bases and J by 0 bases, with 9 bases between the two germline ends. Germline V CDR1 and CDR2: KGHDR, SFDVKD. As DNA, the CDR3 is TGTGCCACCAGTGATCTCGGTTATAGCACAGATACGCAGTATTTT. Residues: CATSDLGYSTDTQYF.

The chain has TRBV28 and TRBJ1-5; TRBD1 matches at 9 bases. Germline loops: CDR1 MDHEN, CDR2 SYDVKM. This CDR3 comprises 15 residues. Trimming cost V 4 bases and J 7 bases; bases outside gene matches: 8. This chain's CDR3 is CASSSGQGKGQPQHF. The DNA of the CDR3 is TGTGCCAGCAGTTCCGGACAGGGGAAAGGCCAGCCCCAGCATTTT.

V usage is TRBV3-1 (or the pseudogene TRBV3-2) and J usage is TRBJ1-2; D is perhaps TRBD1 (5 bases). CDR1 is LGHDT and CDR2 is YNNKEL in the germline V gene (reference sequence). The CDR3 has 13 amino acids. V was trimmed by 6 bases and J by 2 bases, leaving 10 bases between them. The CDR3 protein is CASSPDSNYGYTF. The CDR3, as DNA: TGTGCCAGCAGTCCAGACAGCAACTATGGCTACACCTTC.

The rearrangement joins TRBV30 to TRBJ1-3, with D maybe TRBD1 (5 bases). V was trimmed by 5 bases and J by 0 bases, leaving 17 bases between them. The CDR3 contains 16 residues. Germline CDR1 and CDR2: GTSNPN and SVGIG (reference sequence). The CDR3 loop reads CAWGGMRQSSGNTIYF. For the CDR3, the DNA is TGTGCCTGGGGGGGAATGAGACAGAGCTCTGGAAACACCATATATTTT.

The CDR3 loop reads CASSSLTSGTDTQYF. The CDR3, as DNA: TGCGCCAGCAGCTCGTTGACTAGCGGCACAGATACGCAGTATTTT. The chain couples TRBV5-1 to TRBJ2-3; 8 positions agree with TRBD2. Germline values: CDR1 SGHRS, CDR2 YFSETQ. Germline trimming cut 3 bases from V and 1 base from J; bases unmatched to any gene: 4. The CDR3 is 15 amino acids.

This clone was seen just once. The V and J genes are TRBV3-1 (or the pseudogene TRBV3-2) and TRBJ1-6, with 12 bases fitting TRBD1. Germline-derived CDR1 and CDR2 are LGHDT and YNNKEL (reference sequence). This CDR3 region has 18 residues. V was clipped by 4 bases and J by 7 bases; unmatched bases: 11. The CDR3 loop is CASSRRGGQGALNSPLHF. The CDR3 nucleotides read TGTGCCAGCAGCCGCAGAGGGGGACAGGGGGCGTTAAATTCACCCCTCCACTTT.

The V and J genes are TRBV19 and TRBJ1-2; D is unresolved. Germline CDR1 is LNHDA and CDR2 is SQIVND (reference sequence). The CDR3 length is 17 residues. Trimming removed 4 bases at V and 2 bases at J, with 20 bases between. In DNA, the CDR3 is TGTGCCAGTAGTACGTTCCTCGGATCTAGGCCGAACTATGGCTACACCTTC. Translation: CASSTFLGSRPNYGYTF.